One sample yielded the 29 T cell receptor beta chains listed below, sequenced in a study of CD8 T cells in Susac syndrome. RNA totalling roughly 0.45 to 1 ug underwent reverse transcription with random hexamers. TCRdb recomputed calls from the immunoSEQ multiplex PCR reads with MiXCR, one row per CDR3 protein. Here the sample spans approximately 200,000 distinct CDR3 sequences, nearly 95% being singletons. The sample taken for sequencing was CD4+ T cells from PBMCs. These receptors were taken from a human donor with multiple sclerosis.

This chain's CDR3 is CSVLRTSGKSYEQYF. As DNA, the CDR3 is TGCAGCGTCCTTCGGACTAGCGGGAAATCCTACGAGCAGTACTTC. V is TRBV29-1 and J is TRBJ2-7; TRBD2 matches at 12 bases. Germline lookup yields CDR1 SQVTM and CDR2 ANQGSEA. V lost 6 bases and J lost 1; bases outside the gene matches: 7. The length of the CDR3 is 15 residues.

The gene calls are TRBV20-1 and TRBJ2-1, with D perhaps matching TRBD2 (6 bases). This CDR3 contains 12 residues. Germline-derived CDR1 and CDR2 are DFQATT and SNEGSKA (reference sequence). V was shortened by 5 bases and J by 8 bases, with 13 bases between the two germline ends. CDR3 sequence: CSAGGSGDEQFF. CDR3 nucleotide sequence: TGCAGTGCTGGGGGGAGTGGAGATGAGCAGTTCTTC.

The CDR3 DNA reads TGTGCCACCAGCTCACAGGGCGGACGTCAGCCCCAGCATTTT. Its protein is CATSSQGGRQPQHF. This rearrangement joins TRBV15 to TRBJ1-5, with a tentative D call TRBD1 (6 bases). With 5 bases removed from V and 6 bases from J, the gap between germline ends came to 14 bases. The CDR3 contains 14 residues. CDR1 and CDR2 (germline): LNHNV, YYDKDF (reference sequence).

The chain is built from TRBV9 and TRBJ2-7; tentatively, D is TRBD1 (6 bases). The V gene's germline CDR1 is SGDLS and CDR2 YYNGEE. This CDR3 contains 15 residues. The germline V and J ends were trimmed by 3 bases and 2 bases, with 15 bases remaining between them. CDR3 in DNA: TGTGCCAGCAGCGCCACGACAGGACCACCCTACGAGCAGTACTTC. Its translation is CASSATTGPPYEQYF.

The chain couples TRBV30 to TRBJ1-2; the D is unclear. The CDR3 has 12 residues. V lost 3 bases to trimming and J lost 5 bases, with 10 bases between them. Germline CDR1 reads GTSNPN; CDR2 reads SVGIG (reference sequence). The CDR3 sequence is CAWRPPLYGYTF. The CDR3 DNA is TGTGCCTGGAGGCCCCCTTTATATGGCTACACCTTC.

The chain carries TRBV29-1 and TRBJ1-1; a weak D match, TRBD1 (6 bases). This CDR3 has 13 amino acids. The V end lost 4 bases, the J end lost 5 bases, and 14 bases lay between the germline ends. Germline V lookup: CDR1 SQVTM, CDR2 ANQGSEA. The CDR3 nucleotides are TGCAGCGTTGGGGGCCAGGGGAAGACTGAAGCTTTCTTT. Encoded protein: CSVGGQGKTEAFF.

The chain uses TRBV9 and TRBJ1-1; maybe TRBD1 (6 bases). This CDR3 is 16 amino acids long. V dropped 4 bases and J dropped 0 bases, with 16 bases sitting between them. Looked up from germline, CDR1 is SGDLS and CDR2 is YYNGEE. In DNA form, the CDR3 reads TGTGCCAGCAGCCCCCATACGGGGGCTATGAACACTGAAGCTTTCTTT. Its translation is CASSPHTGAMNTEAFF. Full variable domain (rest looked up from reference TRBV9 and TRBJ1-1): DSGVTQTPKHLITATGQRVTLRCSPRSGDLSVYWYQQSLDQGLQFLIQYYNGEERAKGNILERFSAQQFPDLHSELNLSSLELGDSALYFCASSPHTGAMNTEAFFGQGTRLTVV.

This clonotype is a singleton in its sample. The genes are TRBV4-1 and TRBJ2-5; 9 positions match TRBD1. The CDR3 is made up of 16 amino acids. From germline, CDR1 is MGHRA and CDR2 YSYEKL. With 0 bases clipped from V and 2 bases from J, the junction kept 4 bases outside the gene matches. CDR3 region: CASSQDSGTGQETQYF. CDR3 in DNA: TGCGCCAGCAGCCAAGACAGCGGGACAGGGCAAGAGACCCAGTACTTC.

The chain uses TRBV3-1 and TRBJ2-7; D is possibly TRBD1 (6 bases). V shed 1 base and J shed 2 bases, with 12 bases lying between them. Germline CDR1 is LGHDT and CDR2 is YNNKEL (reference sequence). CDR3 size: 15 residues. The CDR3 DNA is TGTGCCAGCAGCCAAGTGGCAGGGGTTCCCTACGAGCAGTACTTC. It translates to CASSQVAGVPYEQYF.

The rearrangement links TRBV29-1 to TRBJ1-2; a possible D gene is TRBD1 (5 bases). CDR3 size: 13 residues. Germline assignment: CDR1 SQVTM and CDR2 ANQGSEA. V was pared by 3 bases and J by 8 bases, with 16 bases between. The CDR3 DNA sequence: TGCAGCGTTGAGAAGAGGGGAGTTGGCGGCTACACCTTC. Translating it yields CSVEKRGVGGYTF.

This clonotype was detected only a few times. CDR3 in amino acids: CAWSAFGAEEQFF. CDR3 nucleotide sequence: TGTGCCTGGAGTGCTTTTGGGGCCGAAGAGCAGTTCTTC. This chain joins TRBV30 and TRBJ2-1, with D possibly being TRBD1 (5 bases). Deletions cut 1 base from V and 10 bases from J, with 14 bases between. The CDR3 is made up of 13 amino acids. Germline CDR1 is GTSNPN and CDR2 is SVGIG (reference sequence). The full variable domain, its missing parts supplied by reference TRBV30 and TRBJ2-1, is SQTIHQWPATLVQPVGSPLSLECTVEGTSNPNLYWYRQAAGRGLQLLFYSVGIGQISSEVPQNLSASRPQDRQFILSSKKLLLSDSGFYLCAWSAFGAEEQFFGPGTRLTVL.

This clonotype was seen just once. V is TRBV30 and J is TRBJ1-2; D not resolved. The V end lost 3 bases, the J end lost 8 bases, and 16 bases lay between the germline ends. The germline CDR1 and CDR2 sequences are GTSNPN and SVGIG (reference sequence). This CDR3 is 13 amino acids long. The CDR3 here is CAWSPRGVGGYTF. The CDR3 bases are TGTGCCTGGAGCCCACGAGGAGTCGGCGGCTACACCTTC.

The J gene is TRBJ2-7, the V gene TRBV7-2; D possibly corresponds to TRBD2 (6 bases). This CDR3 has 11 amino acids. CDR1 and CDR2 from the germline V gene are SGHTA and FQGNSA. The V end lost 4 bases, the J end lost 7 bases, and 8 bases lay between the germline ends. CDR3 DNA: TGTGCCAGCAGCTCCCGGGAGGAGCAGTACTTC. This encodes CASSSREEQYF.

The CDR3 protein is CASSHGPVVLNEKLFF. CDR3 nucleotide sequence: TGTGCCAGCAGCCACGGTCCGGTTGTCCTTAATGAAAAACTGTTTTTT. The chain uses TRBV4-2 and TRBJ1-4; no reliable D call. V shed 3 bases and J shed 4 bases, with 15 bases lying between them. CDR3 length: 16 residues. Germline V gives CDR1 LGHNA, CDR2 YNFKEQ.

V usage is TRBV7-3 and J usage is TRBJ2-7, with 8 bases aligning to TRBD2. The CDR3 spans 14 residues. J was trimmed by 0 bases and V by 6 bases; bases with no gene match: 4. Germline values: CDR1 SGHTA, CDR2 FQGTGA. The CDR3 here is CASSHSGASYEQYF. CDR3 bases: TGTGCCAGCAGTCATAGCGGGGCCTCCTACGAGCAGTACTTC.

The rearrangement joins TRBV7-9 to TRBJ1-2; the D gene is possibly TRBD1 (6 bases). The CDR3 has 15 residues. V lost 1 base to trimming and J lost 1 base, with 10 bases between them. Germline CDR1 and CDR2: SEHNR and FQNEAQ (reference sequence). This CDR3 reads CASSLGRGSNYGYTF. DNA for the CDR3: TGTGCCAGCAGCTTAGGCAGGGGCAGTAACTATGGCTACACCTTC.

The CDR3 region has the DNA TGCAGCGTTGAATCCCGACAGGGAGGGAACGAGCAGTACTTC. This translates into CSVESRQGGNEQYF. This chain uses TRBV29-1 with TRBJ2-7; D possibly uses TRBD1 or TRBD2 (7 bases each). V was trimmed by 2 bases and J by 5 bases, leaving 16 bases between them. Germline CDR1 SQVTM, CDR2 ANQGSEA. The CDR3 loop spans 14 amino acids.

The chain is built from TRBV12-3 or TRBV12-4 and TRBJ1-5; 9 positions agree with TRBD1. This CDR3 is built from 14 residues. V dropped 8 bases and J dropped 4; count of bases not matched to a gene: 6. The chain's CDR3 is CASCYRGLNQPQHF. The CDR3 DNA is TGTGCCAGCTGTTACAGGGGGCTGAATCAGCCCCAGCATTTT.

The CDR3 loop reads CIGQSPSGYTF. The CDR3 bases are TGCATCGGGCAGTCGCCCAGTGGCTACACCTTC. The V gene is TRBV20-1, the J gene TRBJ1-2, with D uncertain. Looked up from germline, CDR1 is DFQATT and CDR2 is SNEGSKA (reference sequence). This CDR3 is 11 amino acids long.

The chain recombines TRBV7-9 with TRBJ2-7; 13 bases align to TRBD2. Germline CDR1 SEHNR, CDR2 FQNEAQ (reference sequence). This CDR3 contains 15 residues. Trimming cost V 5 bases and J 5 bases; bases outside gene matches: 6. The CDR3 here is CASSPRTSGSNEQYF. The CDR3 bases are TGTGCCAGCAGCCCCCGGACTAGCGGGAGCAACGAGCAGTACTTC.

Only one count was recorded for this clonotype. The CDR3, as DNA: TGTGCCAGCAGCCCTGGGGGCGGGGGCTTCACAGATACGCAGTATTTT. Protein sequence: CASSPGGGGFTDTQYF. This chain uses TRBV7-2 with TRBJ2-3, with D tentatively TRBD2 (7 bases). V was cut by 5 bases and J by 2 bases, with 17 bases left in between. Germline CDR1 reads SGHTA; CDR2 reads FQGNSA. This CDR3 region has 16 residues.

CDR3 residues: CASSPGQGGGYTF. The DNA of the CDR3 is TGTGCCAGCAGCCCCGGACAGGGAGGTGGCTACACCTTC. The chain recombines TRBV3-1 with TRBJ1-2; 8 bases fit TRBD1. Germline lookup yields CDR1 LGHDT and CDR2 YNNKEL (reference sequence). V gave up 4 bases and J gave up 7 bases; unmatched junction bases: 5. The CDR3 contains 13 residues.

The gene calls are TRBV27 and TRBJ2-7; weak D call: TRBD1 (6 bases). V was cut by 0 bases and J by 9 bases, with 21 bases left in between. CDR3 size: 16 residues. CDR1 and CDR2 (germline): MNHEY, SMNVEV (reference sequence). The CDR3 sequence is CASSLSVGARVVSQYF. CDR3 nucleotide sequence: TGTGCCAGCAGTTTATCGGTGGGGGCACGCGTGGTGTCGCAGTACTTC.

The chain is built from TRBV29-1 and TRBJ1-1; D uncertain. Looked up from germline, CDR1 is SQVTM and CDR2 is ANQGSEA. V lost 6 bases to trimming and J lost 5 bases, with 13 bases between them. The CDR3 extends over 12 amino acids. The DNA for the CDR3 is TGCAGCGTCGGGGAGGGCCGTACTGAAGCTTTCTTT. It specifies CSVGEGRTEAFF.

The rearrangement uses TRBV3-1 and TRBJ1-2; D may be TRBD1 (5 bases). CDR3 length equals 14 residues. V was shortened by 1 base and J by 7 bases, with 13 bases between the two germline ends. Germline V gene lookup returns CDR1 LGHDT and CDR2 YNNKEL (reference sequence). The CDR3 reads CASSQVGREGGYTF. The CDR3 region has the DNA TGTGCCAGCAGCCAAGTCGGCAGGGAAGGTGGCTACACCTTC.

This clonotype was seen once. J is TRBJ1-3 and V is TRBV29-1; D is uncertain. Trimming left V 5 bases short and J 0 bases short, with 11 bases between. CDR1 SQVTM and CDR2 ANQGSEA come from the germline V gene. The CDR3 totals 14 residues. CDR3 sequence: CSVTSSTSGNTIYF. As DNA, the CDR3 is TGCAGCGTTACTTCTTCGACCTCTGGAAACACCATATATTTT. The full variable domain, with the rest looked up from reference TRBV29-1 and TRBJ1-3, is SAVISQKPSRDICQRGTSLTIQCQVDSQVTMMFWYRQQPGQSLTLIATANQGSEATYESGFVIDKFPISRPNLTFSTLTVSNMSPEDSSIYLCSVTSSTSGNTIYFGEGSWLTVV.

This clonotype appeared a few times. This sequence joins TRBV12-3 or TRBV12-4 and TRBJ2-7, with a tentative D call TRBD1 (5 bases). This CDR3 is 13 amino acids long. The V gene lost 6 bases and the J gene lost 6 bases, with 15 bases spanning the gap. The CDR3, as DNA: TGTGCCAGCAGCCTCGGCCAGGGCCCCGAGCAGTACTTC. Protein sequence: CASSLGQGPEQYF.

Of note for this clonotype: A junction end diverges from the germline sequence, so it may reflect a read error. This chain joins TRBV3-1 and TRBJ1-1; D not resolved. This CDR3 spans 12 amino acids. Germline loops: CDR1 LGHDT, CDR2 YNNKEL (reference sequence). The chain's CDR3 is CASSQIDTEVFF. As DNA, the CDR3 is TGTGCCAGCAGCCAAATAGACACTGAAGTTTTCTTT.

V gene TRBV16 combines with J gene TRBJ1-2; maybe TRBD1 (5 bases). The CDR3 extends over 15 amino acids. Germline values: CDR1 KGHSY, CDR2 FQNENV. With 3 bases removed from V and 6 bases from J, the gap between germline ends came to 17 bases. CDR3 sequence: CASSQESGRVDGYTF. The DNA of the CDR3 is TGTGCCAGCAGCCAGGAATCGGGCAGGGTCGATGGCTACACCTTC. The full variable domain, with the rest looked up from reference TRBV16 and TRBJ1-2, is GEEVAQTPKHLVRGEGQKAKLYCAPIKGHSYVFWYQQVLKNEFKFLISFQNENVFDETGMPKERFSAKCLPNSPCSLEIQATKLEDSAVYFCASSQESGRVDGYTFGSGTRLTVV.